Each of the 25 T cell receptor beta chains below was sequenced from the same sample in a study of OX40 agonist ivuxolimab in advanced cancers. Measured with immunoSEQ multiplex PCR; TCRdb has only the in-frame clones, and not every one. The profile covers tens of thousands of clones, with over 90% appearing a single time and about 6.7% taken by the ten largest. The material sequenced was CD4+ or CD8+ T cells sorted from blood, taken in a trial of the OX40 agonist ivuxolimab. The receptors come from an adult with an advanced solid tumor such as melanoma, head and neck, liver or kidney cancer.

This clone was seen just once. The chain combines TRBV30 with TRBJ2-1; 13 bases agree with TRBD2. V shed 2 bases, J shed 7 bases, and the junction held 11 bases outside the gene matches. This CDR3 region has 17 residues. The germline CDR1 and CDR2 sequences are GTSNPN and SVGIG (reference sequence). CDR3 coding DNA: TGTGCCTGGAGTCAAAAACTAGCGGGAGGGCCTGTGAATGAGCAGTTCTTC. This codes for CAWSQKLAGGPVNEQFF. Variable domain in full (rest from reference TRBV30 and TRBJ2-1): SQTIHQWPATLVQPVGSPLSLECTVEGTSNPNLYWYRQAAGRGLQLLFYSVGIGQISSEVPQNLSASRPQDRQFILSSKKLLLSDSGFYLCAWSQKLAGGPVNEQFFGPGTRLTVL.

The chain links TRBV6-6 to TRBJ1-1, with D maybe TRBD1 (5 bases). Germline V gene sequence: CDR1 MNHNY, CDR2 SVGAGI (reference sequence). The CDR3 has 14 residues. The V end was cut by 1 base, the J end by 3 bases, with 9 bases between. The CDR3 DNA reads as TGTGCCAGCAGTTACTTCGGAGGGGACACTGAAGCTTTCTTT. This encodes CASSYFGGDTEAFF.

This clone was seen once. The chain couples TRBV6-5 to TRBJ1-6; 9 bases align to TRBD1. Looked up from germline, CDR1 is MNHEY and CDR2 is SVGAGI. The CDR3 is 13 residues long. Trimming at V came to 10 bases and at J to 8 bases, leaving 6 bases not matched to a gene. Here the CDR3 DNA reads TGTGCCATCGGGACAGGGAGATATTCACCCCTCCACTTT. Residues: CAIGTGRYSPLHF.

This clone was found once. This CDR3 reads CASSLSQVYEQYF. The CDR3 nucleotides read TGTGCCAGCAGCTTGTCCCAGGTCTACGAGCAGTACTTC. This chain links TRBV5-6 with TRBJ2-7; D not certain. The CDR3 has 13 amino acids. The germline V gene encodes CDR1 SGHDT and CDR2 YYEEEE. Trimming shortened V by 1 base and J by 3 bases, and 8 bases separated the two germline ends.

This chain joins TRBV6-6 and TRBJ2-7; maybe TRBD1 (6 bases). Trimming stripped 7 bases from V and 1 base from J, with 8 bases between. This CDR3 contains 12 residues. Germline V lookup: CDR1 MNHNY, CDR2 SVGAGI (reference sequence). Here the CDR3 reads CASTTGSYEQYF. CDR3 DNA: TGTGCCAGCACTACAGGGTCCTACGAGCAGTACTTC.

The chain has TRBV6-5 and TRBJ2-1; no clear D gene. Germline loops: CDR1 MNHEY, CDR2 SVGAGI. V was shortened by 8 bases and J by 4 bases, with 15 bases between the two germline ends. This CDR3 comprises 14 residues. The CDR3: CASPPRIGYNEQFF. The CDR3, as DNA: TGTGCCAGCCCCCCTAGGATAGGTTACAATGAGCAGTTCTTC.

The gene calls are TRBV5-6 and TRBJ2-1; TRBD1 might be the D (6 bases). V lost 3 bases and J 7 bases, leaving 20 bases between the germline ends. CDR3 length: 16 amino acids. The germline V gene has CDR1 SGHDT and CDR2 YYEEEE. CDR3 in DNA: TGTGCCAGCAGCTCCCCAGAGGCAGGGGTTAGTAATGAGCAGTTCTTC. Protein: CASSSPEAGVSNEQFF.

The chain joins TRBV6-1 to TRBJ2-7, with D perhaps matching TRBD1 (6 bases). The CDR3 sequence is 15 residues long. Germline CDR1 and CDR2: MNHNS and SASEGT. V was cut by 2 bases and J by 1 base, with 12 bases left in between. The CDR3 region has the DNA TGTGCCAGCAGTGAACCTGGGGGCGGATCCTACGAGCAGTACTTC. Its protein product is CASSEPGGGSYEQYF.

V gene TRBV7-3 combines with J gene TRBJ2-3; possibly TRBD2 for D (6 bases). V was cut by 1 base and J by 0 bases, with 8 bases left in between. The CDR3 sequence is 15 residues long. Germline-derived CDR1 and CDR2 are SGHTA and FQGTGA. As DNA, the CDR3 is TGTGCCAGCAGCTTAATTGGGGGGAGCACAGATACGCAGTATTTT. Residues: CASSLIGGSTDTQYF.

V and J are TRBV27 and TRBJ2-5; D perhaps matches TRBD2 (5 bases). Trimming left V 3 bases short and J 4 bases short, with 18 bases between. The CDR3 has 16 amino acids. CDR1 and CDR2 from the germline V gene are MNHEY and SMNVEV (reference sequence). This CDR3 is CASSLYAQDSGETQYF. The CDR3 bases are TGTGCCAGCAGTTTGTATGCTCAGGACTCGGGAGAGACCCAGTACTTC.

This clone ranks as medium-sized (0.01 to 0.1%). This sequence joins TRBV5-6 and TRBJ1-1; D remains unclear. The CDR3 runs to 12 residues. Germline CDR1 and CDR2: SGHDT and YYEEEE. Between the trimmed V and J ends, which lost 9 bases and 5 bases, there was a span of 14 bases. Here the CDR3 reads CATELSGTEAFF. CDR3 in DNA: TGTGCCACCGAACTCTCGGGGACTGAAGCTTTCTTT. Full variable domain (rest looked up from reference TRBV5-6 and TRBJ1-1): DAGVTQSPTHLIKTRGQQVTLRCSPKSGHDTVSWYQQALGQGPQFIFQYYEEEERQRGNFPDRFSGHQFPNYSSELNVNALLLGDSALYLCATELSGTEAFFGQGTRLTVV.

V usage is TRBV9 and J usage is TRBJ2-1; TRBD2 might be the D (5 bases). Germline V gives CDR1 SGDLS, CDR2 YYNGEE. The CDR3 runs to 13 residues. V was pared by 0 bases and J by 5 bases, with 6 bases between. This chain's CDR3 is CASSVVANNEQFF. The CDR3, as DNA: TGTGCCAGCAGCGTAGTAGCGAACAATGAGCAGTTCTTC.

The chain carries TRBV7-2 and TRBJ1-1; unclear D gene. V gave up 5 bases and J gave up 1 base, with 11 bases separating them. This CDR3 region has 14 residues. Germline lookup yields CDR1 SGHTA and CDR2 FQGNSA. The CDR3 coding sequence is TGTGCCAGCAGCCGGGCAGACCAGAACACTGAAGCTTTCTTT. It is translated as CASSRADQNTEAFF.

The chain has TRBV28 and TRBJ2-1; 12 nucleotides align to TRBD2. Germline V gene lookup returns CDR1 MDHEN and CDR2 SYDVKM. V shed 2 bases and J 6 bases; nucleotides not matched to a gene: 8. The CDR3 sequence is 17 residues long. For the CDR3, the DNA is TGTGCCAGCAGTTTAAGTTCGCTAGCGGGGGGGCCCAATGAGCAGTTCTTC. Amino acid sequence: CASSLSSLAGGPNEQFF.

As for this clone: The sample holds other DNA sequences that translate to the same CDR3. The V and J genes are TRBV5-6 and TRBJ2-1; D may correspond to TRBD1 or TRBD2 (5 bases each). Trimming stripped 0 bases from V and 6 bases from J, with 10 bases between. The germline gives CDR1 SGHDT, CDR2 YYEEEE. CDR3 length equals 14 residues. The CDR3 DNA is TGTGCCAGCAGCTTGGGGCTTGGGGGCAATGAGCAGTTCTTC. It encodes CASSLGLGGNEQFF.

This clone was observed a single time. The chain uses TRBV6-1 and TRBJ2-3; D perhaps matches TRBD2 (5 bases). The CDR3 totals 14 residues. V lost 7 bases, J lost 2 bases, and 13 bases lay in between. Germline CDR1 and CDR2: MNHNS and SASEGT. CDR3 residues: CASNTLGDTDTQYF. Here the CDR3 DNA reads TGTGCCAGCAACACCCTCGGGGACACAGATACGCAGTATTTT.

The chain uses TRBV7-8 and TRBJ1-5; TRBD1 matches at 7 bases. The CDR3 is made up of 15 amino acids. V lost 4 bases to trimming and J lost 6 bases; unmatched junction nucleotides: 9. Germline V gene lookup returns CDR1 SGHVS and CDR2 FQNEAQ. CDR3 residues: CASSSHQGGGQPQHF. DNA of the CDR3: TGTGCCAGCAGCTCCCACCAGGGGGGCGGTCAGCCCCAGCATTTT. Variable domain in full (rest from reference TRBV7-8 and TRBJ1-5): GAGVSQSPRYKVAKRGQDVALRCDPISGHVSLFWYQQALGQGPEFLTYFQNEAQLDKSGLPSDRFFAERPEGSVSTLKIQRTQQEDSAVYLCASSSHQGGGQPQHFGDGTRLSIL.

The chain employs TRBV7-9 and TRBJ2-3; tentatively, D is TRBD1 (5 bases). Per the germline V gene, CDR1 is SEHNR and CDR2 is FQNEAQ (reference sequence). The CDR3 has 15 residues. Trimming took off 4 bases at V and 5 bases at J, with 16 bases between the two ends. In DNA form, the CDR3 reads TGTGCCAGCAGCTCTGCCCCAGGGTCGGGAGATACGCAGTATTTT. This gives the protein CASSSAPGSGDTQYF.

V is TRBV19 and J is TRBJ1-1; TRBD1 might be the D (6 bases). With 4 bases removed from V and 4 bases from J, the gap between germline ends came to 13 bases. The CDR3 spans 14 residues. The germline gives CDR1 LNHDA, CDR2 SQIVND (reference sequence). The CDR3 reads CASSTYRDGTEAFF. In DNA form, the CDR3 reads TGTGCCAGTAGTACCTACAGGGACGGCACTGAAGCTTTCTTT.

This clone was seen a single time. The rearrangement joins TRBV5-6 to TRBJ2-1; 7 nucleotides agree with TRBD2. The V and J ends lost 0 bases and 4 bases, in that order; junction bases with no gene match: 4. Germline V lookup: CDR1 SGHDT, CDR2 YYEEEE. The CDR3 is made up of 15 amino acids. This CDR3 is CASSLGAGVYNEQFF. The CDR3 bases are TGTGCCAGCAGCTTGGGGGCGGGGGTTTACAATGAGCAGTTCTTC.

The chain joins TRBV13 to TRBJ2-3; D might be TRBD1 (5 bases). This CDR3 region has 16 residues. Germline V gene lookup returns CDR1 PRHDT and CDR2 FYEKMQ (reference sequence). V was cut by 6 bases and J by 6 bases, with 22 bases left in between. CDR3 protein: CASSSRENFRPDTQYF. DNA for the CDR3: TGTGCCAGCAGTTCCAGGGAAAACTTTAGGCCCGATACGCAGTATTTT.

The chain uses TRBV2 and TRBJ1-4; the D is unclear. Germline V gene lookup returns CDR1 SNHLY and CDR2 FYNNEI. This CDR3 spans 16 amino acids. V lost 6 bases and J 0 bases, leaving 14 bases between the germline ends. CDR3 protein: CASRPGTLTTNEKLFF. The CDR3 DNA is TGTGCCAGCAGGCCAGGCACACTTACAACTAATGAAAAACTGTTTTTT.

This clone appeared a few times. The CDR3 DNA follows: TGTGCCAGCAACAGGGAGGGTAACACTGAAGCTTTCTTT. Residues: CASNREGNTEAFF. The chain couples TRBV11-2 to TRBJ1-1, with a possible D match to TRBD1 (6 bases). Per the germline V gene, CDR1 is SGHAT and CDR2 is FQNNGV. The CDR3 sequence is 13 residues long. Trimming left V 7 bases short and J 2 bases short, with 11 bases between.

The rearrangement uses TRBV25-1 and TRBJ2-1, with D uncertain. Trimming pared 1 base from V and 7 bases from J, leaving 2 bases between. CDR1 MGHDK and CDR2 SYGVNS come from the germline V gene. The CDR3 is 11 amino acids. The CDR3 here is CASSESNEQFF. In DNA, the CDR3 is TGTGCCAGCAGTGAATCGAATGAGCAGTTCTTC. Full variable domain (missing parts from reference TRBV25-1 and TRBJ2-1): EADIYQTPRYLVIGTGKKITLECSQTMGHDKMYWYQQDPGMELHLIHYSYGVNSTEKGDLSSESTVSRIRTEHFPLTLESARPSHTSQYLCASSESNEQFFGPGTRLTVL.

In this sample, this clone turned up once. This chain connects TRBV19 to TRBJ2-1; maybe TRBD1 (5 bases). V lost 3 bases, J lost 9 bases, and 9 bases lay in between. Germline V CDR1 and CDR2: LNHDA, SQIVND (reference sequence). CDR3 length: 12 amino acids. CDR3 sequence: CASSIGASEQFF. The DNA of the CDR3 is TGTGCCAGTAGTATTGGGGCCAGTGAGCAGTTCTTC.